Detailed here is one T cell receptor beta chain. Its antigen is undetermined. PCR was performed using 60 Vbeta and 13 Jbeta primers. The repertoire was sequenced with immunoSEQ multiplex PCR; TCRdb's copy has only in-frame clones and lacks some. This sample has 89,000 or so clones, with about 83% found just once. This CDR3 spans 15 amino acids. V was cut by 6 bases and J by 6 bases, with 21 bases left in between. Germline V gives CDR1 SGHAT, CDR2 FQNNGV. The data are from a study of cytomegalovirus exposure and HLA in healthy donors. Study findings and constraints: Most of the TCR beta V segments (in an earlier analysis) were productive either about 87% or about 30% of the time.

This receptor was identified in a woman younger than 35 in good health and CMV-seropositive. J is TRBJ2-7 and V is TRBV11-2, with a possible D match to TRBD2 (7 bases). The source material was PBMCs. Here the CDR3 reads CASRPLGGGVREQYF. DNA for the CDR3: TGTGCCAGCAGGCCCCTGGGAGGGGGAGTTCGCGAGCAGTACTTC.